The 32 T cell receptor beta chains given below trace back to one sample, sequenced in a study of molecular identifiers for immune sequencing clone quantification. TCRdb passed the PCR reads through MiXCR, listing each CDR3 protein once. The sample has approximately 550,000 distinct CDR3 sequences, about a quarter seen once. Sequencing was performed on naive CD8+ T cells from blood, with Jurkat cell RNA spiked in. Subset of the sample: FACS-sorted CD8+CD4-CCR7+CD45RA+ naive T cells. The receptors come from a human donor in good health. Some libraries in this study had Jurkat cell RNA spiked in.

On this clonotype: Since no conserved phenylalanine or tryptophan closes the CDR3, a read error is the likely cause. V gene TRBV7-9 combines with J gene TRBJ2-3; 8 bases align to TRBD2. The germline gives CDR1 SEHNR, CDR2 FQNEAQ (reference sequence). This CDR3 contains 17 residues. Losses at the gene ends were 5 bases for V and 0 bases for J; bases not matched to a gene: 10. CDR3: CASSPRGAGVSTDTQYL. CDR3 nucleotide sequence: TGTGCCAGCAGCCCCCGGGGAGCGGGGGTTAGCACAGATACGCAGTATCTT.

The chain uses TRBV6-2 or TRBV6-3 and TRBJ1-1, with TRBD1 matching over 10 bases. From germline, CDR1 is MNHEY and CDR2 SVGEGT. The V gene end was trimmed by 5 bases and the J gene end by 3 bases; junction bases not matched to a gene: 6. This CDR3 spans 15 amino acids. Here the CDR3 DNA reads TGTGCCAGCAGTGTCTCGGACAGGGGGGACACTGAAGCTTTCTTT. Its translation is CASSVSDRGDTEAFF.

This clonotype was picked up one time. A much more abundant neighbour one base away suggests this may be a read error. The genes are TRBV20-1 and TRBJ2-7, with 8 bases that match TRBD1. V was clipped by 1 base and J by 0 bases; unmatched bases: 2. The germline V gene has CDR1 DFQATT and CDR2 SNEGSKA (reference sequence). The CDR3 has 14 residues. Here the CDR3 reads CSARGQGSSYEQYV. CDR3 nucleotides: TGCAGTGCTAGAGGACAGGGGTCCTCCTACGAGCAGTACGTC.

This clonotype was seen more than once but under ten times. The chain employs TRBV13 and TRBJ2-3, with D perhaps TRBD1 or TRBD2 (5 bases each). Germline assignment: CDR1 PRHDT and CDR2 FYEKMQ (reference sequence). CDR3 size: 17 residues. The V end was cut by 5 bases, the J end by 2 bases, with 20 bases between. Here the CDR3 reads CASSLLGVQRNTDTQYF. CDR3 bases: TGTGCCAGCAGCCTGCTGGGGGTACAACGAAACACAGATACGCAGTATTTT. Full variable domain (missing parts from reference TRBV13 and TRBJ2-3): AAGVIQSPRHLIKEKRETATLKCYPIPRHDTVYWYQQGPGQDPQFLISFYEKMQSDKGSIPDRFSAQQFSDYHSELNMSSLELGDSALYFCASSLLGVQRNTDTQYFGPGTRLTVL.

This clonotype showed up many times. The chain has TRBV5-4 and TRBJ2-3; unclear D gene. Trimming cost V 2 bases and J 8 bases, with 12 bases left between them. CDR1 and CDR2 (germline): SGHNT, YYREEE (reference sequence). The CDR3 is made up of 13 amino acids. The CDR3 DNA follows: TGTGCCAGCAGCTTCCAGGATAACGTTACGCAGTATTTT. Protein sequence: CASSFQDNVTQYF.

This clonotype was seen repeatedly, ten times or more. The genes are TRBV20-1 and TRBJ2-3; D remains unclear. The V end lost 3 bases, the J end lost 0 bases, and 4 bases lay between the germline ends. The CDR3 loop spans 12 amino acids. Looked up from germline, CDR1 is DFQATT and CDR2 is SNEGSKA (reference sequence). The CDR3, as DNA: TGCAGTGCTAGGGAGAGCACAGATACGCAGTATTTT. Amino acids: CSARESTDTQYF.

This clonotype was recorded a few times. The chain joins TRBV4-1 to TRBJ1-4; weak D call: TRBD1 (5 bases). Per the germline V gene, CDR1 is MGHRA and CDR2 is YSYEKL. CDR3 length: 15 amino acids. V was cut by 0 bases and J by 8 bases, with 13 bases left in between. CDR3 region: CASSQESRADEKLFF. In nucleotides, the CDR3 is TGCGCCAGCAGCCAAGAATCCAGGGCGGACGAAAAACTGTTTTTT.

There are a few counts of this clonotype. The V gene is TRBV30, the J gene TRBJ2-3, with 10 bases aligning to TRBD2. The CDR3 is 15 residues long. V lost 5 bases, J lost 0 bases, and 5 bases stayed unmatched. CDR1 is GTSNPN and CDR2 is SVGIG in the germline V gene (reference sequence). The CDR3 is CAWEIAGGSTDTQYF. The CDR3 DNA is TGTGCCTGGGAAATAGCGGGAGGAAGCACAGATACGCAGTATTTT.

This chain joins TRBV12-3 or TRBV12-4 and TRBJ2-2; 7 bases are a match to TRBD1. V lost 7 bases and J lost 3; bases outside the gene matches: 8. CDR3 size: 15 residues. The CDR3 reads CASIPTRGHTGELFF. As DNA, the CDR3 is TGTGCCAGCATCCCCACGAGGGGGCACACCGGGGAGCTGTTTTTT.

The chain uses TRBV5-4 and TRBJ2-5; TRBD2 matches 14 bases. CDR1 SGHNT and CDR2 YYREEE come from the germline V gene (reference sequence). The CDR3 contains 18 residues. V lost 5 bases, J lost 0 bases, and 9 bases stayed unmatched. This chain's CDR3 is CASSHGTSGGSYQETQYF. In nucleotides, the CDR3 is TGTGCCAGCAGTCACGGGACTAGCGGGGGCTCGTACCAAGAGACCCAGTACTTC.

This clonotype was seen repeatedly, ten times or more. This CDR3 is CASSPAGQPMNTEAFF. The CDR3 bases are TGTGCCAGCAGCCCAGCGGGACAGCCCATGAACACTGAAGCTTTCTTT. The gene calls are TRBV7-9 and TRBJ1-1, with 7 nucleotides matching TRBD1. Germline CDR1 and CDR2: SEHNR and FQNEAQ (reference sequence). This CDR3 has 16 amino acids. J was trimmed by 0 bases and V by 5 bases; bases with no gene match: 9.

Concerning this clonotype itself: At one of its ends the junction is not consistent with the germline gene, which may arise from a read error. This chain joins TRBV20-1 and TRBJ2-7, with 12 bases that match TRBD1. This CDR3 is 15 amino acids long. In germline, CDR1 is DFQATT, CDR2 SNEGSKA (reference sequence). CDR3: CSATGTGGPGYGQYF. The CDR3 nucleotides read TGCAGTGCTACCGGGACAGGGGGCCCCGGTTACGGGCAGTACTTC.

With regard to this clonotype: A much larger clonotype is one base distant, so this may be a read error. The chain links TRBV28 to TRBJ2-5, with 10 bases identical to TRBD1. Germline values: CDR1 MDHEN, CDR2 SYDVKM. The CDR3 extends over 15 amino acids. DNA for the CDR3: TGTGCCAGCAGATCCCAGGGACAGGGGAAAGAGCCCCAGTACTTC. Its translation: CASRSQGQGKEPQYF. The variable domain in full, completed from reference TRBV28 and TRBJ2-5, reads DVKVTQSSRYLVKRTGEKVFLECVQDMDHENMFWYRQDPGLGLRLIYFSYDVKMKEKGDIPEGYSVSREKKERFSLILESASTNQTSMYLCASRSQGQGKEPQYFGPGTRLLVL.

The table lists this clonotype with many counts. The chain combines TRBV12-5 with TRBJ2-7; D is ambiguous. V was cut by 5 bases and J by 3 bases, with 8 bases left in between. This CDR3 contains 12 residues. Germline V CDR1 and CDR2: LGHNT, FRNRAP. The CDR3 protein is CASGPRYYEQYF. The CDR3 region has the DNA TGTGCTAGTGGTCCAAGGTACTACGAGCAGTACTTC.

Of note for this clonotype: One end of the junction is discordant with germline, which a read error may explain. This chain connects TRBV15 to TRBJ2-3; 7 nucleotides agree with TRBD2. The CDR3 contains 17 residues. CDR1 LNHNV and CDR2 YYDKDF come from the germline V gene (reference sequence). The CDR3 is CATSRAGGRISTDTLYF. The CDR3 coding sequence is TGTGCCACCAGCAGAGCGGGAGGCAGAATCAGCACAGATACGCTGTATTTT.

This chain uses TRBV6-2 or TRBV6-3 with TRBJ2-7; no clear D. Trimming took off 2 bases at V and 4 bases at J, with 9 bases between the two ends. CDR3 length equals 13 residues. Germline lookup yields CDR1 MNHEY and CDR2 SVGEGT. CDR3 in DNA: TGTGCCAGCAGTTACGGGCCAGTTTACGAGCAGTACTTC. Its protein product is CASSYGPVYEQYF.

There are many counts of this clonotype. This rearrangement joins TRBV27 to TRBJ2-2; no clear D gene. Between the trimmed V and J ends, which lost 4 bases and 6 bases, there was a span of 3 bases. The CDR3 sequence is 11 residues long. The germline CDR1 and CDR2 sequences are MNHEY and SMNVEV (reference sequence). The CDR3 coding sequence is TGTGCCAGCAGTTCGGCCGGGGAGCTGTTTTTT. This sequence encodes CASSSAGELFF.

This clonotype showed up many times. V and J are TRBV20-1 and TRBJ2-3, with 11 bases lining up with TRBD2. CDR3 length: 19 residues. The germline V gene encodes CDR1 DFQATT and CDR2 SNEGSKA (reference sequence). V shed 0 bases, J shed 4 bases, and the junction held 15 bases outside the gene matches. CDR3 nucleotides: TGCAGTGCTAGAGATCTGGGGCTGACTAGCGGGGATGGTGCAGATACGCAGTATTTT. Amino acids: CSARDLGLTSGDGADTQYF.

The rearrangement joins TRBV20-1 to TRBJ1-1, with D tentatively TRBD1 (5 bases). This CDR3 has 13 residues. The germline V gene has CDR1 DFQATT and CDR2 SNEGSKA (reference sequence). Trimming pared 3 bases from V and 2 bases from J, leaving 10 bases between. CDR3 nucleotides: TGCAGTGCTAGTCAGGGCTTCAACACTGAAGCTTTCTTT. Residues: CSASQGFNTEAFF.

On this clonotype: A much larger clone sits a single nucleotide away, making a read error possible. V is TRBV4-3 and J is TRBJ2-7; D possibly corresponds to TRBD2 (5 bases). Germline V gene lookup returns CDR1 LGHNA and CDR2 YSLEER. The CDR3 has 15 residues. Trimming stripped 0 bases from V and 3 bases from J, with 12 bases between. The CDR3 nucleotides are TGCGCCAGCAGCCAAGATCCCGGGAACTACTACGAGCAGTACTTC. Its translation: CASSQDPGNYYEQYF.

This clonotype appeared many times. The chain recombines TRBV29-1 with TRBJ2-4; a weak D match, TRBD2 (6 bases). V shed 3 bases and J shed 9 bases, with 12 bases lying between them. CDR1 and CDR2 (germline): SQVTM, ANQGSEA. There are 12 residues in the CDR3. CDR3 in amino acids: CSVDSYGGIQYF. The DNA for the CDR3 is TGCAGCGTTGATTCGTACGGGGGCATTCAGTACTTC.

V and J are TRBV19 and TRBJ1-3; D not resolved. The CDR3 totals 16 residues. Trimming left V 3 bases short and J 3 bases short, with 15 bases between. The germline V gene encodes CDR1 LNHDA and CDR2 SQIVND (reference sequence). CDR3 sequence (DNA): TGTGCCAGTAGTATCGGGAGGATGCATGATGGAAACACCATATATTTT. Its protein product is CASSIGRMHDGNTIYF.

J is TRBJ1-1 and V is TRBV28; 7 positions match TRBD1. Germline CDR1 and CDR2: MDHEN and SYDVKM. The CDR3 sequence is 13 residues long. V shed 3 bases and J 8 bases; nucleotides not matched to a gene: 6. The CDR3 nucleotides read TGTGCCAGCAGTTTCCGTTCAGGGGGGGAAGCTTTCTTT. Amino acids: CASSFRSGGEAFF.

This clonotype came up a few times. The CDR3 loop is CASTLTATNTEAFF. As DNA, the CDR3 is TGTGCCAGCACCCTGACAGCAACGAACACTGAAGCTTTCTTT. The genes are TRBV28 and TRBJ1-1, with D possibly TRBD1 on 5 matching bases. Deletions cut 7 bases from V and 1 base from J, with 13 bases between. CDR3 size: 14 residues. Germline V gene lookup returns CDR1 MDHEN and CDR2 SYDVKM.

This clonotype has at least ten counts. The J gene is TRBJ2-6, the V gene TRBV7-6, with D unresolved. Trimming took 1 base from V and 2 from J, leaving 3 bases between them. CDR3 length: 14 amino acids. Germline V gene data show CDR1 as SGHVS and CDR2 as FNYEAQ. The CDR3, as DNA: TGTGCCAGCAGCTTAGTAGCTGGGGCCAACGTCCTGACTTTC. This gives the protein CASSLVAGANVLTF.

The rearrangement joins TRBV7-9 to TRBJ1-4, with D unresolved. This CDR3 is built from 14 residues. V dropped 3 bases and J dropped 7 bases, with 12 bases sitting between them. Per the germline V gene, CDR1 is SEHNR and CDR2 is FQNEAQ (reference sequence). In DNA, the CDR3 is TGTGCCAGCAGCTTGTCCAGTTATCGTGAAAAACTGTTTTTT. Its protein product is CASSLSSYREKLFF. Full variable domain (missing parts from reference TRBV7-9 and TRBJ1-4): DTGVSQNPRHKITKRGQNVTFRCDPISEHNRLYWYRQTLGQGPEFLTYFQNEAQLEKSRLLSDRFSAERPKGSFSTLEIQRTEQGDSAMYLCASSLSSYREKLFFGSGTQLSVL.

The chain couples TRBV4-1 to TRBJ2-5; D not certain. V was cut by 0 bases and J by 2 bases, with 10 bases left in between. Germline V gene data show CDR1 as MGHRA and CDR2 as YSYEKL. CDR3 length: 15 residues. The chain's CDR3 is CASSQDGFVQETQYF. Written as DNA, the CDR3 is TGCGCCAGCAGCCAAGATGGCTTTGTTCAAGAGACCCAGTACTTC.

Note on this clonotype: A clone one base away is much larger, so this may be a read error. CDR3: CASSPPPSWIKQYF. The CDR3 coding sequence is TGTGCCAGCAGCCCGCCGCCTAGCTGGATTAAGCAGTACTTC. V is TRBV7-9 and J is TRBJ2-7, with a tentative D call TRBD2 (5 bases). Germline loops: CDR1 SEHNR, CDR2 FQNEAQ (reference sequence). This CDR3 spans 14 amino acids. With 5 bases removed from V and 8 bases from J, the gap between germline ends came to 19 bases. Together with reference TRBV7-9 and TRBJ2-7, the CDR3 gives the full variable domain: DTGVSQNPRHKITKRGQNVTFRCDPISEHNRLYWYRQTLGQGPEFLTYFQNEAQLEKSRLLSDRFSAERPKGSFSTLEIQRTEQGDSAMYLCASSPPPSWIKQYFGPGTRLTVT.

A remark on this clonotype: A read error may be the cause here, since a much bigger clone is one base away. V usage is TRBV19 and J usage is TRBJ1-5, with D uncertain. Trimming took 3 bases from V and 3 from J, leaving 9 bases between them. CDR3 length: 14 amino acids. Germline lookup yields CDR1 LNHDA and CDR2 SQIVND (reference sequence). The CDR3, as DNA: TGTGCCAGTAGTATTTTGGGATTCAATCAGCCCCAGCATTTT. It translates to CASSILGFNQPQHF.

This clonotype was found many times. The chain combines TRBV7-9 with TRBJ2-2, with 8 bases matching TRBD1. The V gene end was trimmed by 7 bases and the J gene end by 6 bases; junction bases not matched to a gene: 13. The germline gives CDR1 SEHNR, CDR2 FQNEAQ (reference sequence). This CDR3 comprises 16 residues. CDR3 sequence (DNA): TGTGCCAGCAAGCCCAGACAGGGGTACGCCTCCGGGGAGCTGTTTTTT. Translating it yields CASKPRQGYASGELFF.

The V call is TRBV9, the J call TRBJ2-7; TRBD1 matches at 9 bases. Germline lookup yields CDR1 SGDLS and CDR2 YYNGEE. V lost 0 bases to trimming and J lost 6 bases; unmatched junction nucleotides: 4. The CDR3 has 14 amino acids. This CDR3 is CASSVAGQGSEQYF. The CDR3 DNA sequence: TGTGCCAGCAGCGTAGCGGGACAGGGCTCCGAGCAGTACTTC.

The J gene is TRBJ2-3, the V gene TRBV4-3; D may correspond to TRBD1 or TRBD2 (6 bases each). Trimming took off 4 bases at V and 5 bases at J, with 16 bases between the two ends. Germline-derived CDR1 and CDR2 are LGHNA and YSLEER. The CDR3 covers 15 residues. The CDR3 here is CASSLKGDLRDTQYF. DNA of the CDR3: TGCGCCAGCAGCCTTAAGGGGGACTTGAGAGATACGCAGTATTTT.